The 11 T cell receptor beta chains presented below share a single source sample, sequenced in a study of siplizumab effects on memory and regulatory T cells. The repertoire was sequenced with immunoSEQ multiplex PCR; TCRdb's copy has only in-frame clones and lacks some. This sample has tens of thousands of clones, with 93% found just once. Sequencing input: CD8+ T cells sorted from blood. Receptor source: a human donor in good health.

This clone was counted a single time. The gene calls are TRBV13 and TRBJ2-7; 15 bases agree with TRBD2. J was trimmed by 6 bases and V by 5 bases; bases with no gene match: 8. Germline CDR1 PRHDT, CDR2 FYEKMQ (reference sequence). The CDR3 is made up of 16 amino acids. DNA of the CDR3: TGTGCCAGCAGCACCCGGACTAGCGGGAGGGTCGCCGAGCAGTACTTC. Translated, it gives CASSTRTSGRVAEQYF.

The gene calls are TRBV4-3 and TRBJ1-4; the D gene is possibly TRBD1 (5 bases). Germline V gene sequence: CDR1 LGHNA, CDR2 YSLEER. V was cut by 1 base and J by 4 bases, with 13 bases left in between. This CDR3 comprises 16 residues. The CDR3 sequence is CASSQVQGQDNEKLFF. In DNA, the CDR3 is TGCGCCAGCAGCCAAGTGCAGGGTCAAGATAATGAAAAACTGTTTTTT.

The chain carries TRBV7-6 and TRBJ2-3; D is unclear. Trimming took 1 base from V and 6 from J, leaving 14 bases between them. The CDR3 loop spans 15 amino acids. The germline V gene has CDR1 SGHVS and CDR2 FNYEAQ. CDR3 in DNA: TGTGCCAGCAGCTTAGTAGCAGCGACCTCGGATACGCAGTATTTT. This gives the protein CASSLVAATSDTQYF.

The sample holds a few counts of this clone. The chain joins TRBV27 to TRBJ1-1; 7 bases align to TRBD1. Germline V gene data show CDR1 as MNHEY and CDR2 as SMNVEV (reference sequence). Losses at the gene ends were 5 bases for V and 0 bases for J; bases not matched to a gene: 9. CDR3 size: 16 residues. In nucleotides, the CDR3 is TGTGCCAGCAGTCCCCGGGACAGCCCAATGAACACTGAAGCTTTCTTT. It encodes CASSPRDSPMNTEAFF.

This chain uses TRBV5-1 with TRBJ1-1, with 8 bases matching TRBD1. The CDR3 has 14 amino acids. Germline CDR1 reads SGHRS; CDR2 reads YFSETQ. V was clipped by 5 bases and J by 1 base; unmatched bases: 4. CDR3 amino acids: CASREGQGNTEAFF. The DNA for the CDR3 is TGCGCCAGCAGGGAAGGACAGGGGAACACTGAAGCTTTCTTT.

This clone was recorded only once. CDR3 sequence reads: CAWRLAGSTDTQYF. CDR3 sequence (DNA): TGTGCCTGGAGACTAGCGGGAAGCACAGATACGCAGTATTTT. The chain carries TRBV30 and TRBJ2-3; 10 bases fit TRBD2. The CDR3 has 14 amino acids. V shed 3 bases, J shed 0 bases, and the junction held 0 bases outside the gene matches. Germline lookup yields CDR1 GTSNPN and CDR2 SVGIG (reference sequence). Complete variable domain (other parts from reference TRBV30 and TRBJ2-3): SQTIHQWPATLVQPVGSPLSLECTVEGTSNPNLYWYRQAAGRGLQLLFYSVGIGQISSEVPQNLSASRPQDRQFILSSKKLLLSDSGFYLCAWRLAGSTDTQYFGPGTRLTVL.

The chain uses TRBV2 and TRBJ2-6, with D perhaps matching TRBD2 (5 bases). This CDR3 is 14 amino acids long. Per the germline V gene, CDR1 is SNHLY and CDR2 is FYNNEI. The V end was cut by 7 bases, the J end by 0 bases, with 7 bases between. The CDR3, as DNA: TGTGCCAGCACAACTAGCTCTGGGGCCAACGTCCTGACTTTC. As protein: CASTTSSGANVLTF.

This clone has a single count. The V and J genes are TRBV4-1 and TRBJ1-1; no clear D gene. In germline, CDR1 is MGHRA, CDR2 YSYEKL. V lost 0 bases to trimming and J lost 0 bases, with 8 bases between them. This CDR3 is built from 15 residues. The CDR3 DNA sequence: TGCGCCAGCAGCCAAGATGATGGTATGAACACTGAAGCTTTCTTT. Translated, it gives CASSQDDGMNTEAFF.

As DNA, the CDR3 is TGTGCCAGCAGTGGGGGGGATGGGGTTGCCACTGAAGCTTTCTTT. It encodes CASSGGDGVATEAFF. This chain joins TRBV27 and TRBJ1-1, with D maybe TRBD1 (5 bases). The germline gives CDR1 MNHEY, CDR2 SMNVEV (reference sequence). With 5 bases removed from V and 4 bases from J, the gap between germline ends came to 17 bases. This CDR3 contains 15 residues.

This chain links TRBV19 with TRBJ1-1; D gene unclear. Per germline, CDR1 LNHDA and CDR2 SQIVND (reference sequence). This CDR3 is built from 12 residues. The ends were cut back, 10 bases at V and 4 bases at J, with 13 bases in the middle. CDR3 DNA sequence: TGTGCCACCGCCCACTCGAGCACTGAAGCTTTCTTT. Residues: CATAHSSTEAFF.

The chain recombines TRBV7-9 with TRBJ2-1; 15 positions agree with TRBD2. The V gene's germline CDR1 is SEHNR and CDR2 FQNEAQ (reference sequence). CDR3 length: 16 amino acids. V lost 8 bases to trimming and J lost 1 base; unmatched junction nucleotides: 3. This CDR3 reads CASEGLAGGSYNEQFF. The CDR3, as DNA: TGTGCCAGCGAGGGACTAGCGGGAGGTTCCTACAATGAGCAGTTCTTC. The variable domain in full, completed from reference TRBV7-9 and TRBJ2-1, reads DTGVSQNPRHKITKRGQNVTFRCDPISEHNRLYWYRQTLGQGPEFLTYFQNEAQLEKSRLLSDRFSAERPKGSFSTLEIQRTEQGDSAMYLCASEGLAGGSYNEQFFGPGTRLTVL.